This T cell receptor (beta chain) was identified in a study of T cell changes during pregnancy in multiple sclerosis. Repertoires were generated with immunoSEQ multiplex PCR, while TCRdb's copy carries only in-frame clones and drops some. The profile shows about 59,000 clones, around 94% of them singletons. Sequencing used CD8+ T cells from peripheral blood mononuclear cells, obtained after pregnancy. The receptor was derived from a female donor with multiple sclerosis, enrolled in a pregnancy study.

For the CDR3, the DNA is TGTGCCAGCAGTTTCGGCAGAGGCACTGAAGCTTTCTTT. This sequence encodes CASSFGRGTEAFF. The chain is built from TRBV27 and TRBJ1-1; no reliable D call. Germline V gene data show CDR1 as MNHEY and CDR2 as SMNVEV (reference sequence). This CDR3 region has 13 residues. V lost 3 bases to trimming and J lost 4 bases, with 9 bases between them.